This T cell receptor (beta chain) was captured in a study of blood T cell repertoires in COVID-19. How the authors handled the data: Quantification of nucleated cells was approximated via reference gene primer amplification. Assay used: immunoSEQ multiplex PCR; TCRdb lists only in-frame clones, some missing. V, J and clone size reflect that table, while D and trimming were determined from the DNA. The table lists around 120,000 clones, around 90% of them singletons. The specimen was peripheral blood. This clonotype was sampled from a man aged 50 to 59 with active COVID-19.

The CDR3 reads CASSPRGDNNQPQHF. In DNA form, the CDR3 reads TGTGCCAGCTCACCAAGAGGGGACAACAATCAGCCCCAGCATTTT. The chain joins TRBV18 to TRBJ1-5, with D perhaps matching TRBD1 (6 bases). The V end lost 2 bases, the J end lost 3 bases, and 11 bases lay between the germline ends. Germline CDR1 reads KGHSH; CDR2 reads LQKENI. This CDR3 contains 15 residues.